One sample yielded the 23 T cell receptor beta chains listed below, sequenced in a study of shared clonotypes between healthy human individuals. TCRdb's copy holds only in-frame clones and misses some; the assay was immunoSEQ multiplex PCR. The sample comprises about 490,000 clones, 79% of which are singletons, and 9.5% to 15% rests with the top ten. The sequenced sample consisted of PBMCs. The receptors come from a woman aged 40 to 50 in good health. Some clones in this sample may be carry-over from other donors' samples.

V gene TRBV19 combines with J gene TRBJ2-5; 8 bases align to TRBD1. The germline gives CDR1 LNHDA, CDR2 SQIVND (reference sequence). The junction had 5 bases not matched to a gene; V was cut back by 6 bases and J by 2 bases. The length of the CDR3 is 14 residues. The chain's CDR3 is CASSTTGGQETQYF. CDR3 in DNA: TGTGCCAGTAGCACTACAGGGGGACAAGAGACCCAGTACTTC.

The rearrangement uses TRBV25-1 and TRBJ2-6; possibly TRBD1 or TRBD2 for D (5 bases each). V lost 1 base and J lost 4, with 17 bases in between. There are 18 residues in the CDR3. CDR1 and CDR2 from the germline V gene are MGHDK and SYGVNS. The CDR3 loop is CASSESGKGLGGANVLTF. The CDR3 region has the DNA TGTGCCAGCAGTGAATCGGGGAAGGGGCTAGGAGGGGCCAACGTCCTGACTTTC.

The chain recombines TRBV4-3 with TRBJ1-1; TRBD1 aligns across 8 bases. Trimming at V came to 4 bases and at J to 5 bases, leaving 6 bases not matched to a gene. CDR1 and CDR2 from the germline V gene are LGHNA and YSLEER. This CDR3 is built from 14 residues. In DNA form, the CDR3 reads TGCGCCAGCAGCCGGACAGGGCTACGGACTGAAGCTTTCTTT. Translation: CASSRTGLRTEAFF.

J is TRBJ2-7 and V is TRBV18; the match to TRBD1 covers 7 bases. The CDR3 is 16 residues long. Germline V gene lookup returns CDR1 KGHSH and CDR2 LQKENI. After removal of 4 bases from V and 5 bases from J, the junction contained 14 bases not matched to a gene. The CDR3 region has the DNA TGTGCCAGCTCACTCGCCAATGACAGGGTGTGGAACGAGCAGTACTTC. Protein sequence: CASSLANDRVWNEQYF.

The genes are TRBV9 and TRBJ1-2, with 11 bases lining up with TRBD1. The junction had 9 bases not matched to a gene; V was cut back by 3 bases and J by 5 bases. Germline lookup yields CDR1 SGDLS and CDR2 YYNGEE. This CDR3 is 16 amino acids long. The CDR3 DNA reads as TGTGCCAGCAGCGCTTCCGGGACAGGGGGAAGTTATGGCTACACCTTC. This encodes CASSASGTGGSYGYTF.

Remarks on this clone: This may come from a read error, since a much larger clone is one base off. The CDR3 here is CASSWGQGNYGYTF. DNA for the CDR3: TGTGCCAGCAGCTGGGGACAGGGTAACTATGGCTACACCTTC. The J gene is TRBJ1-2, the V gene TRBV5-4; 9 nucleotides align to TRBD1. The CDR3 runs to 14 residues. Germline loops: CDR1 SGHNT, CDR2 YYREEE (reference sequence). The ends lost 3 bases at V and 1 base at J; junction bases unmatched: 1.

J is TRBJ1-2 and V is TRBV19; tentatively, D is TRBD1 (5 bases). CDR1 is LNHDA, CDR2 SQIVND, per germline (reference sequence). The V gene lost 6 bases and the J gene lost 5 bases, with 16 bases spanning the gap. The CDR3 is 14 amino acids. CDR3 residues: CASSAGTAIYGYTF. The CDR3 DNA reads TGTGCCAGTAGCGCCGGGACGGCCATTTATGGCTACACCTTC.

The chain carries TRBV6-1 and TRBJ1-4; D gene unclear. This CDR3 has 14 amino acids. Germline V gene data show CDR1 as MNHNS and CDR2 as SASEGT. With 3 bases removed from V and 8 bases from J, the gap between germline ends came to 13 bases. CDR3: CASSDGLMGEKLFF. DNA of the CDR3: TGTGCCAGCAGTGACGGACTTATGGGGGAAAAACTGTTTTTT.

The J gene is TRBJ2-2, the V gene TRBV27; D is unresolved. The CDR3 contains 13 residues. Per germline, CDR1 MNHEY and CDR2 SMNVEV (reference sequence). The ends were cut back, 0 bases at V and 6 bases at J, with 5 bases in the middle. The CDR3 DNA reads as TGTGCCAGCAGTTTATCAGGGTCCGGGGAGCTGTTTTTT. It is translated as CASSLSGSGELFF.

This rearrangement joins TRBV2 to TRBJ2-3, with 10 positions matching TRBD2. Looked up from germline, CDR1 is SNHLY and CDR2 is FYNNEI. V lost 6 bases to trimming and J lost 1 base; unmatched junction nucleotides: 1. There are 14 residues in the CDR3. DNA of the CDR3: TGTGCCAGCAGGCTAGCGGGGGGCACAGATACGCAGTATTTT. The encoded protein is CASRLAGGTDTQYF.

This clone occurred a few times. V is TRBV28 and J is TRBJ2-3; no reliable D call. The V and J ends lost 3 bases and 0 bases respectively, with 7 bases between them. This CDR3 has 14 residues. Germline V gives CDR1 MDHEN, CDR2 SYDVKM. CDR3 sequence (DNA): TGTGCCAGCAGTTTCGGCGTCAGCACAGATACGCAGTATTTT. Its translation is CASSFGVSTDTQYF.

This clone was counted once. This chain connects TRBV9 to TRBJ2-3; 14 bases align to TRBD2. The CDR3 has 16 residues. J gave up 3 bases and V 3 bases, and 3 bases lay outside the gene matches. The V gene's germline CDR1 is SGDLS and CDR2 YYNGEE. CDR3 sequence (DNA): TGTGCCAGCAGCGCGACTAGCGGGAGGGTGACAGATACGCAGTATTTT. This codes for CASSATSGRVTDTQYF.

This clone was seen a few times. The DNA for the CDR3 is TGCGCCAGCAGCCCCCTTGGGGCTAGCTCCTACGAGCAGTACTTC. Translating gives CASSPLGASSYEQYF. This chain joins TRBV5-1 and TRBJ2-7; TRBD1 might be the D (5 bases). The CDR3 contains 15 residues. Per germline, CDR1 SGHRS and CDR2 YFSETQ. V lost 4 bases and J 0 bases, leaving 14 bases between the germline ends.

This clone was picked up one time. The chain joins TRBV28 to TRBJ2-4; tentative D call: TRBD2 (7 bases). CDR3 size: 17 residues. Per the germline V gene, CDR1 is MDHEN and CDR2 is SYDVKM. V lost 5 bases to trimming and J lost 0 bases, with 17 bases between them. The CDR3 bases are TGTGCCAGCAGTCTAGGGGGGGGCCACCTAGCCAAAAACATTCAGTACTTC. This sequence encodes CASSLGGGHLAKNIQYF.

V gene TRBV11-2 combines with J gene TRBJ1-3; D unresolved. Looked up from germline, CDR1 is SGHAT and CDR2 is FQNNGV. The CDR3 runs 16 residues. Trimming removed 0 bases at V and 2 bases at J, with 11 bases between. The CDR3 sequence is CASSLDKPGAGNTIYF. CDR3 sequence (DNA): TGTGCCAGCAGCTTAGACAAACCTGGAGCTGGAAACACCATATATTTT.

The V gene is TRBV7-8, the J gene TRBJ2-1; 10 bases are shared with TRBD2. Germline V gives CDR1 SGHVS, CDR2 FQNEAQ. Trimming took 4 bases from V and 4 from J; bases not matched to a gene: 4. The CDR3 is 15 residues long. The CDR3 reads CASSSGLAEYNEQFF. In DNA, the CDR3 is TGTGCCAGCAGCTCTGGACTAGCGGAATACAATGAGCAGTTCTTC.

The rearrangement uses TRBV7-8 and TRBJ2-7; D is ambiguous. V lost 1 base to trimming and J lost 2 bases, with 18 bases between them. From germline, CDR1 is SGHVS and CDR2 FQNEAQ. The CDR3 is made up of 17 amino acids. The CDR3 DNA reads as TGTGCCAGCAGCTTAGGTTTGCTGGGCAGCCAGCCCTACGAGCAGTACTTC. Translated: CASSLGLLGSQPYEQYF.

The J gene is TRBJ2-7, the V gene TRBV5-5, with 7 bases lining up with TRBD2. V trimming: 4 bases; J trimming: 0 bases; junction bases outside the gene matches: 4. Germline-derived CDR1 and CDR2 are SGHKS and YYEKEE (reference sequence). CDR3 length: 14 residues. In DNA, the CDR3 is TGTGCCAGCAGCATCTGGGGGGGCTCCTACGAGCAGTACTTC. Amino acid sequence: CASSIWGGSYEQYF. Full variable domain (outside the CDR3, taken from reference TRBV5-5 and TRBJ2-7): DAGVTQSPTHLIKTRGQQVTLRCSPISGHKSVSWYQQVLGQGPQFIFQYYEKEERGRGNFPDRFSARQFPNYSSELNVNALLLGDSALYLCASSIWGGSYEQYFGPGTRLTVT.

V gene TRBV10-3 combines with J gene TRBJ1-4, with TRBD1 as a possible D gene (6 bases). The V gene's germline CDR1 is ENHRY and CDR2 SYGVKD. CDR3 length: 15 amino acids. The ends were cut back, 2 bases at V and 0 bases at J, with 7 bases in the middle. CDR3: CAISEAGATNEKLFF. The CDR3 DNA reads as TGTGCCATCAGTGAGGCAGGGGCAACTAATGAAAAACTGTTTTTT.

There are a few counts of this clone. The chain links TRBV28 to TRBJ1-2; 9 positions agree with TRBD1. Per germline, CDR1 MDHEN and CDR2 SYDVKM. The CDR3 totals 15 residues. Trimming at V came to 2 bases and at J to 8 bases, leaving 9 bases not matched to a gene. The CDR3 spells CASSLIGTGSWGYTF. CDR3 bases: TGTGCCAGCAGTTTAATTGGGACAGGGTCATGGGGCTACACCTTC.

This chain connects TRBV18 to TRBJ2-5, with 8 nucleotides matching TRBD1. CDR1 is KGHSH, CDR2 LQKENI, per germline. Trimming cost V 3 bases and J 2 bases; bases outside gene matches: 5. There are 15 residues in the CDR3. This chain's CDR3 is CASSPGRGRQETQYF. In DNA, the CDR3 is TGTGCCAGCTCACCCGGCAGGGGGCGGCAAGAGACCCAGTACTTC.

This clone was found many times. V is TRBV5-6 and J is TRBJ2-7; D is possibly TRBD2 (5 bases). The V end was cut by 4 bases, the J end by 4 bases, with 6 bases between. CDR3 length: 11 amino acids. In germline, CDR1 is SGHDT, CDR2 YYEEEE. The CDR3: CASSRGYEQYF. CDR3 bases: TGTGCCAGCAGCCGGGGTTACGAGCAGTACTTC.

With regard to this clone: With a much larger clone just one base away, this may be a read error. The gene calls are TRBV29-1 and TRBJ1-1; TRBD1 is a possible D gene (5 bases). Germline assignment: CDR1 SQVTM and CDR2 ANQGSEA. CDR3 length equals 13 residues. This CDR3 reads CGVERDGGTEAFF. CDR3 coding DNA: TGCGGCGTTGAAAGGGATGGGGGCACTGAAGCTTTCTTT.